A selection of T cell receptor beta chains follows, all from one sample in a study of early T cells in non-severe SARS-CoV-2 infection. From the 5' RACE reads, TCRdb called clonotypes with MiXCR, one entry per CDR3 protein. The sample lists about 77,000 distinct CDR3 sequences; around a tenth were seen once. Material for sequencing was whole blood. These receptors all stem from an adult who was a healthcare worker with PCR-confirmed SARS-CoV-2 infection or an uninfected control (not recorded which). Each CDR3 is given with its conserved first and last residue. A D gene is named only where the DNA matches it firmly.

v_call,d_call,j_call,cdr3_aa
TRBV7-9,.,TRBJ2-1,CASSLVNNEQFF
TRBV12-3/TRBV12-4,.,TRBJ1-5,CASSKDSNQPQHF
TRBV7-8,TRBD2,TRBJ2-3,CASSLMAGVQTDTQYF
TRBV5-1,.,TRBJ2-6,CATAFGAGANVLTF
TRBV6-5,.,TRBJ2-1,CASRAFAGEQFF
TRBV28,.,TRBJ1-5,CASSFWDTHQPQHF
TRBV30,.,TRBJ1-2,CAWSRGMGGYTF
TRBV9,TRBD2,TRBJ2-3,CASSARLTSGRNTDTQYF
TRBV12-3/TRBV12-4,TRBD2,TRBJ2-2,CASSVSGRRAGELFF
TRBV20-1,TRBD1,TRBJ1-5,CSARGEAQGNQPQHF
TRBV10-3,TRBD1,TRBJ1-5,CAIGDSDNQPQHF
TRBV12-3/TRBV12-4,TRBD2,TRBJ2-7,CASSPGGATIYEQYF
TRBV6-6,TRBD2,TRBJ2-1,CASSGTSAYNEQFF
TRBV10-2,.,TRBJ2-5,CASSESERLETQYF
TRBV5-1,.,TRBJ1-1,CASSPSGTPMTDTEAFF
TRBV2,.,TRBJ1-2,CASGGPTERKTGAGYTF
TRBV10-3,.,TRBJ2-3,CAISEGEAPTDTQYF
TRBV20-1,.,TRBJ2-6,CSALKPGANVLTF
TRBV28,.,TRBJ2-7,CATLTLGTYEQYF
TRBV5-1,.,TRBJ2-3,CASSLLVSSGTDTQYF
TRBV2,.,TRBJ1-6,CASSAKRGSPLHF
TRBV28,.,TRBJ1-2,CASSLLGDRGGYTF
TRBV30,TRBD2,TRBJ2-7,CAWEHGLAPNYEQYF
TRBV4-1,TRBD2,TRBJ2-5,CASSQDLTSGSRETQYF
TRBV30,.,TRBJ2-5,CAWSRSLGLEETQYF
TRBV29-1,.,TRBJ2-7,CSVVRTGDEQYF
TRBV27,.,TRBJ2-1,CASSFGGARSQFF
TRBV6-1,.,TRBJ1-2,CASEREGSLSNYGYTF
TRBV18,.,TRBJ2-7,CASSPGYRDGQYF
TRBV11-2,TRBD1,TRBJ2-4,CASSLVGQAAKNIQYF
TRBV7-7,.,TRBJ2-5,CASSLGRGAEVTQYF
TRBV2,.,TRBJ2-1,CASIGGADNEQFF
TRBV27,TRBD1,TRBJ2-5,CASSPYGGQRRLEPQYF
TRBV7-2,.,TRBJ2-2,CASNLVLTTGELFF
TRBV5-1,TRBD2,TRBJ2-1,CASSLEIAGDIKNEQFF
TRBV10-3,.,TRBJ2-7,CAIRLGSGAYEQYF
TRBV7-6,.,TRBJ2-7,CASSSWVDHEQYF
TRBV13,TRBD2,TRBJ2-7,CASSLGASGKNEQYF
TRBV7-2,TRBD1,TRBJ2-7,CASSSPGTGIYEQYF
TRBV6-5,.,TRBJ2-2,CASRINTGELFF
TRBV20-1,.,TRBJ1-5,CSASVTGNQPQHF
TRBV11-2,TRBD2,TRBJ2-1,CASSLEGWGLADNEQFF
TRBV6-1,.,TRBJ1-1,CASSENGAQLNTEAFF
TRBV5-6,TRBD1,TRBJ2-4,CASSILAGTGENIQYF
TRBV6-5,TRBD2,TRBJ2-5,CASSRGRARGETQYF
TRBV20-1,.,TRBJ2-1,CSVRLLRAYNEQFF
TRBV28,.,TRBJ2-3,CASGPDRSSLDTQYF
TRBV5-6,.,TRBJ2-5,CASTSDRLETQYF
TRBV28,TRBD2,TRBJ2-3,CASSSRLAGRITDTQYF
TRBV7-3,TRBD1,TRBJ2-7,CASSLKPLGQGTYEQYF
TRBV29-1,.,TRBJ1-1,CSVADGSEAFF
TRBV29-1,.,TRBJ2-5,CSVVSGVETQYF
TRBV7-2,.,TRBJ2-2,CASSLAGVGTGELFF
TRBV27,TRBD2,TRBJ2-7,CASSDRLGGRSLEPPFYEQYF